Below, one T cell receptor beta chain is given with its context. Antigen: not known. This sample's treatment: oral pan-JAK inhibitor, 5-10 mg twice daily. The CDR3 sequence is 14 residues long. Germline lookup yields CDR1 ENHRY and CDR2 SYGVKD. V lost 4 bases and J 9 bases, leaving 13 bases between the germline ends. The data are from a study of CD8+ T cells in alopecia areata. The overall study: Patients given treatment had severity scored by the percentage of scalp area affected. Study-wide findings and caveats: Among the top 100, expanded CD8+ clones were significantly decreased by tofacitinib, as was scalp clonality. Patients showed less clear TCR sequence sharing than mice, possibly partly because of HLA diversity.

cDNA reverse transcribed from extracted RNA served as the sequencing template. This table comes from immunoSEQ multiplex PCR, and its TCRdb copy is limited to in-frame clones, with some not included. Seen here are a few hundred thousand clones, over 60% observed once, and the top ten hold more than 0.95%. The rearrangement uses TRBV10-3 and TRBJ1-6; tentatively, D is TRBD1 (6 bases). Material: CD4+ T cells sorted from blood, obtained at week 44, from a patient treated with tofacitinib. The sequence was collected from a human donor with alopecia areata. The CDR3, as DNA: TGTGCCATCAGTGTACAGGGAGTTAGTTCACCCCTCCACTTT. It translates to CAISVQGVSSPLHF.